Listed below are T cell receptor beta chains from one sample, sequenced in a study of CXCR3-negative and CXCR3-positive naive CD8 T cells. TCRdb re-called the 5' RACE reads; one entry per CDR3 protein, DNA not given. In total, the table holds 75,000 to 95,000 distinct CDR3 sequences. Specimen: naive CXCR3- CD8+ T cells from blood. These receptors came from a human donor in good health. Some clones in this sample may be carry-over from other donors' samples. Each CDR3 is given with its conserved first and last residue. The order of the fields is clone size, J gene, V gene, CDR3 protein. Some rows have no size entry. The others give once, few or many, or a class for an expanded clone.

>.|TRBJ2-7|TRBV20-1
CSARDPKGQGIEQYF
>.|TRBJ2-1|TRBV13
CASSLGPGTSGIGEQFF
>.|TRBJ2-1|TRBV3-1
CASSQDGTPNNEQFF
>.|TRBJ2-1|TRBV7-6
CASSQGASGRPNNEQFF
>.|TRBJ2-1|TRBV28
CASSFGGEGGVYNEQFF
>.|TRBJ1-1|TRBV27
CAVRWNTEAFF
>.|TRBJ2-5|TRBV20-1
CSASSRVSESQETQYF
>.|TRBJ2-5|TRBV20-1
CSARVWEMKETQYF
>.|TRBJ2-5|TRBV29-1
CSAIQKYQETQYF
>.|TRBJ2-3|TRBV12-3/TRBV12-4
CASSSGTTSTDTQYF
>.|TRBJ2-1|TRBV5-6
CASSADRGPYNEQFF
>.|TRBJ2-1|TRBV5-1
CASSSTGSSYNEQFF
>.|TRBJ1-4|TRBV7-8
CASSLAGGTDEKLFF
>.|TRBJ2-4|TRBV15
CATSTGTKNIQYF
>.|TRBJ2-7|TRBV12-3/TRBV12-4
CASSLGISHEQYF
>.|TRBJ2-7|TRBV7-9
CASSLVGQDEQYF
>.|TRBJ2-7|TRBV5-1
CASSFGTGYEQYF
>.|TRBJ2-2|TRBV6-2/TRBV6-3
CASSPAGGQVATGELFF
>.|TRBJ2-1|TRBV29-1
CSVRTGYNEQFF
>.|TRBJ2-1|TRBV7-9
CASSPPGVGSNEQFF
>.|TRBJ2-1|TRBV29-1
CSVWTSGYNEQFF
>.|TRBJ1-2|TRBV27
CASSRGGNYGYTF
>.|TRBJ2-2|TRBV7-2
CASSLVWLAGGRTGELFF
>.|TRBJ2-1|TRBV7-9
CASSFPTSGYGYNEQFF
>.|TRBJ1-2|TRBV12-3/TRBV12-4
CASSPPLGTEDFNYGYTF
>.|TRBJ2-1|TRBV29-1
CSVDSVTSGGGNEQFF
>medium-sized|TRBJ2-5|TRBV29-1
CSVVLANQETQYF
>.|TRBJ2-1|TRBV28
CASSPHGAALGGEQFF
>.|TRBJ2-5|TRBV7-2
CASSLEVVAGGQETQYF
>.|TRBJ2-7|TRBV3-1
CASSQAAATLTYEQYF
>.|TRBJ2-7|TRBV29-1
CSAGTGGWEQYF
>.|TRBJ1-4|TRBV5-6
CASSAAGQGERKLFF
>.|TRBJ2-1|TRBV9
CASSGGGYNEQFF
>.|TRBJ1-4|TRBV3-1
CASSQGLGAGEKLFF
>.|TRBJ1-2|TRBV29-1
CSVLRQGALGYTF
>.|TRBJ2-5|TRBV21-1
CASSRLLTVQETQYF
>.|TRBJ2-1|TRBV5-1
CASSQDRGRYNEQFF
>.|TRBJ2-7|TRBV14
CASSPQGYEQYF
>.|TRBJ2-1|TRBV29-1
CSVVGAGEQFF
>.|TRBJ2-7|TRBV7-9
CASSSTGERPYEQYF
>.|TRBJ2-7|TRBV9
CASSGGQGTSYEQYF
>.|TRBJ2-7|TRBV29-1
CSVETGTAEYYEQYF
>.|TRBJ1-1|TRBV5-4
CASRFGQGGMNTEAFF
>.|TRBJ2-3|TRBV7-9
CASSGFGGILDTQYF